This T cell receptor beta chain was retrieved from a study of lymphopenia after photon versus proton radiotherapy. Method: immunoSEQ multiplex PCR; TCRdb's copy keeps in-frame clones and lacks some. The profile shows 65,000 to 75,000 clones, 75% to 90% of them singletons. This CDR3 spans 13 amino acids. Unmatched junction bases numbered 9, after V lost 5 bases and J lost 9 bases. Per germline, CDR1 MNHGY and CDR2 SAAAGT. V is TRBV6-8 and J is TRBJ1-2; 7 bases match TRBD1. The clonotype comes from a man aged 80 or over with esophageal cancer. The sample consisted of peripheral blood, taken from a patient treated with proton-based radiotherapy. For the CDR3, the DNA is TGTGCCAGCAGTGCCGGGACAGTTTATAGCTACACCTTC. The encoded protein is CASSAGTVYSYTF.